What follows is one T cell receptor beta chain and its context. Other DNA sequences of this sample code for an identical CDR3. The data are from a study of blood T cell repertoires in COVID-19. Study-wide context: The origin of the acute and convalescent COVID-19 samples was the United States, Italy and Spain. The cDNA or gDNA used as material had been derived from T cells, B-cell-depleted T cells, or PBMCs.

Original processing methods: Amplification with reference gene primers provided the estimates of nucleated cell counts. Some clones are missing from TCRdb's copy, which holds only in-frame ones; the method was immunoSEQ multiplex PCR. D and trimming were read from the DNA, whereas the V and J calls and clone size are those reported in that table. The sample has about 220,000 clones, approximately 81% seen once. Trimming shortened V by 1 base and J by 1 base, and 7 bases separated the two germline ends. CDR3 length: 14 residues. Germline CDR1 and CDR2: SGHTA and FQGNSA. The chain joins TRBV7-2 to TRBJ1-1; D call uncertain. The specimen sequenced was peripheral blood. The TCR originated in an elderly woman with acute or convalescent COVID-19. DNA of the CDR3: TGTGCCAGCAGCTTAGTTAGCAGGAACACTGAAGCTTTCTTT. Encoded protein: CASSLVSRNTEAFF.